This T cell receptor (beta chain) was sequenced in a study of blood T cell repertoires in COVID-19. Sequenced by immunoSEQ multiplex PCR; TCRdb stores in-frame clones only, minus some. The data contain about 42,000 clones, around 81% of them singletons. Trimming stripped 9 bases from V and 0 bases from J, with 14 bases between. CDR3 length: 14 residues. Germline CDR1 and CDR2: LNHDA and SQIVND (reference sequence). The chain has TRBV19 and TRBJ1-1; perhaps TRBD1 as D (6 bases). The specimen sequenced was peripheral blood. This TCR was recovered from a man aged 50-60 years with active COVID-19. CDR3 protein: CASTGSFVNTEAFF. The CDR3 nucleotides read TGTGCCAGCACAGGGTCATTCGTGAACACTGAAGCTTTCTTT.